These 15 T cell receptor beta chains share one sample of origin, sequenced in a study of blood T cell repertoires in COVID-19. Sequencing used immunoSEQ multiplex PCR; TCRdb keeps in-frame clones, though not all of them. The table includes 320,000 or so clones, 85% detected once. Material: PBMCs or T cells enriched from blood (not recorded which). All receptors come from a woman younger than 45 who had been exposed to COVID-19.

CDR3 nucleotide sequence: TGCGCCAGCAGCTCACAGACAGTTAACTATGGCTACACCTTC. Encoded protein: CASSSQTVNYGYTF. The chain is built from TRBV4-3 and TRBJ1-2, with D possibly being TRBD1 (5 bases). V was trimmed by 5 bases and J by 1 base, leaving 11 bases between them. Germline CDR1 reads LGHNA; CDR2 reads YSLEER. This CDR3 region has 14 residues.

The CDR3 DNA sequence: TGCGCCAGCAGCTTTGACCCGGGATCCGATGAGCAGTTCTTC. Its translation is CASSFDPGSDEQFF. The chain has TRBV5-1 and TRBJ2-1; TRBD2 is a possible D gene (5 bases). The germline V and J ends were trimmed by 2 bases and 8 bases, with 14 bases remaining between them. The germline V gene encodes CDR1 SGHRS and CDR2 YFSETQ. CDR3 length: 14 residues.

V gene TRBV28 combines with J gene TRBJ2-6; 8 positions match TRBD1. J gave up 0 bases and V 1 base, and 5 bases lay outside the gene matches. The CDR3 spans 18 residues. Germline V CDR1 and CDR2: MDHEN, SYDVKM. CDR3 nucleotides: TGTGCCAGCAGTTTATACGGACAGGGTCGCTCTGGGGCCAACGTCCTGACTTTC. Translating gives CASSLYGQGRSGANVLTF.

The chain links TRBV9 to TRBJ1-4, with 7 bases lining up with TRBD1. V gave up 4 bases and J gave up 0 bases; unmatched junction bases: 6. Germline values: CDR1 SGDLS, CDR2 YYNGEE. The CDR3 spans 16 residues. CDR3 sequence (DNA): TGTGCCAGCAGCCCGCAGGGGGGTGCAACTAATGAAAAACTGTTTTTT. It specifies CASSPQGGATNEKLFF.

The sample holds one count of this clone. J is TRBJ2-1 and V is TRBV27; perhaps TRBD1 as D (6 bases). V was trimmed by 4 bases and J by 10 bases, leaving 17 bases between them. CDR3 length equals 14 residues. Germline V lookup: CDR1 MNHEY, CDR2 SMNVEV (reference sequence). The CDR3 loop is CASSSPHRDPEQFF. The CDR3 DNA is TGTGCCAGCAGTTCCCCCCACAGGGACCCCGAGCAGTTCTTC.

The chain employs TRBV7-3 and TRBJ2-3, with TRBD2 as a possible D gene (5 bases). Germline loops: CDR1 SGHTA, CDR2 FQGTGA. The length of the CDR3 is 15 residues. The V and J ends lost 4 bases and 4 bases respectively, with 15 bases between them. The CDR3 region is CASSSSPGSADTQYF. CDR3 nucleotides: TGTGCCAGCAGCTCATCCCCGGGGAGCGCAGATACGCAGTATTTT.

CDR3: CASSEPRGLALSTDTQYF. CDR3 coding DNA: TGCGCCAGCAGTGAGCCCAGGGGACTAGCCCTCTCCACAGATACGCAGTATTTT. J is TRBJ2-3 and V is TRBV10-2; 9 positions match TRBD2. Germline V gene data show CDR1 as WSHSY and CDR2 as SAAADI. The CDR3 covers 18 residues. The J segment lost 2 bases and the V segment lost 2 bases, leaving 11 bases of the junction unmatched.

The rearrangement uses TRBV19 and TRBJ2-7; 10 bases are shared with TRBD2. In germline, CDR1 is LNHDA, CDR2 SQIVND (reference sequence). The junction had 4 bases not matched to a gene; V was cut back by 5 bases and J by 3 bases. This CDR3 comprises 14 residues. CDR3: CASSQLAGIYEQYF. In DNA, the CDR3 is TGTGCCAGTAGTCAACTAGCGGGGATCTACGAGCAGTACTTC.

A remark on this clone: One end of the junction is discordant with germline, which a read error may explain. The V gene is TRBV18, the J gene TRBJ1-1, with TRBD1 as a possible D gene (5 bases). CDR1 is KGHSH and CDR2 is LQKENI in the germline V gene. The CDR3 sequence is 13 residues long. The DNA for the CDR3 is TGTGCCTGCTCACGAGGGGAGGACACTGAAGCTTTCTTT. Translation: CACSRGEDTEAFF. The complete variable domain, with remaining parts taken from reference TRBV18 and TRBJ1-1, reads NAGVMQNPRHLVRRRGQEARLRCSPMKGHSHVYWYRQLPEEGLKFMVYLQKENIIDESGMPKERFSAEFPKEGPSILRIQQVVRGDSAAYFCACSRGEDTEAFFGQGTRLTVV.

This CDR3 is CATIVTEAFF. Here the CDR3 DNA reads TGTGCCACCATAGTCACTGAAGCTTTCTTT. The rearrangement links TRBV28 to TRBJ1-1; no reliable D call. In germline, CDR1 is MDHEN, CDR2 SYDVKM. CDR3 length: 10 amino acids. With 10 bases removed from V and 4 bases from J, the gap between germline ends came to 7 bases.

This clone rates as medium-sized. Other DNA sequences in the sample encode the same CDR3. This CDR3 reads CSARTGGNTIYF. Written as DNA, the CDR3 is TGCAGCGCCCGGACAGGGGGAAACACCATATATTTT. The rearrangement links TRBV29-1 to TRBJ1-3; 8 nucleotides line up with TRBD1. CDR3 length: 12 residues. The ends lost 7 bases at V and 4 bases at J; junction bases unmatched: 3. From germline, CDR1 is SQVTM and CDR2 ANQGSEA.

The V gene is TRBV7-6, the J gene TRBJ2-5; possible D gene TRBD1, 6 bases. The germline V gene encodes CDR1 SGHVS and CDR2 FNYEAQ. The CDR3 is 16 amino acids. Trimming removed 2 bases from V and 1 base from J, with 14 bases in between. CDR3 sequence (DNA): TGTGCCAGCAGCTTACTAGGGGGACGAGGCCAAGAGACCCAGTACTTC. Protein: CASSLLGGRGQETQYF.

This chain links TRBV3-1 (or the pseudogene TRBV3-2) with TRBJ1-6, with TRBD1 as a possible D gene (5 bases). The CDR3 covers 15 residues. V lost 4 bases and J 9 bases, leaving 16 bases between the germline ends. Per germline, CDR1 LGHDT and CDR2 YNNKEL (reference sequence). The CDR3 DNA is TGTGCCAGCAGCCGGAATCTTCAGGGAAGTTCACCCCTCCACTTT. Its translation is CASSRNLQGSSPLHF.

This chain connects TRBV10-3 to TRBJ1-2, with 8 bases lining up with TRBD1. This CDR3 region has 14 residues. Germline CDR1 reads ENHRY; CDR2 reads SYGVKD. V was clipped by 10 bases and J by 4 bases; unmatched bases: 11. The CDR3 is CATSDRGQSYGYTF. CDR3 in DNA: TGTGCCACCTCAGACAGGGGACAAAGCTATGGCTACACCTTC.

The rearrangement links TRBV29-1 to TRBJ2-3; D perhaps matches TRBD2 (5 bases). The CDR3 is 14 amino acids. The germline V and J ends were trimmed by 6 bases and 3 bases, with 16 bases remaining between them. Germline V lookup: CDR1 SQVTM, CDR2 ANQGSEA. The CDR3 sequence is CSVSRPGGTDTQYF. CDR3 in DNA: TGCAGCGTCTCGAGGCCTGGCGGGACAGATACGCAGTATTTT.